Each of the 24 T cell receptor beta chains below was sequenced from the same sample in a study of blood T cells in healthy people across ages. Sample-barcoded 5' priming and a J-beta primer mix drove a second PCR of about 6 to 12 cycles. TCRdb recomputed calls from the 5' RACE reads with MiXCR, one row per CDR3 protein. This table has 750,000 to 950,000 distinct CDR3 sequences, roughly 24% appearing once. These data also formed part of another study, on T cells of mothers and their children.

The source material was blood. These receptors originate from a boy between 10 and 17 years old in good health.

The chain combines TRBV12-3 or TRBV12-4 with TRBJ1-4; D uncertain. This CDR3 has 14 residues. Trimming took off 3 bases at V and 5 bases at J, with 10 bases between the two ends. The DNA of the CDR3 is TGTGCCAGCAGTTTCACGCAGAAGAATGAAAAACTGTTTTTT. It codes for CASSFTQKNEKLFF.

A few counts support this clonotype. The chain couples TRBV15 to TRBJ1-4; possible D gene TRBD1, 5 bases. The germline V gene encodes CDR1 LNHNV and CDR2 YYDKDF (reference sequence). This CDR3 has 15 residues. V gave up 1 base and J gave up 8 bases, with 14 bases separating them. CDR3 DNA sequence: TGTGCCACCAGCAGAGCGTGGGGGGAGTTGGAAAAACTGTTTTTT. This encodes CATSRAWGELEKLFF.

This clonotype came up once. The chain links TRBV7-2 to TRBJ2-1; 8 nucleotides match TRBD2. The ends lost 1 base at V and 6 bases at J; junction bases unmatched: 2. The CDR3 covers 14 residues. CDR1 and CDR2 (germline): SGHTA, FQGNSA. The CDR3 region is CASSLVGTSNEQFF. The CDR3 bases are TGTGCCAGCAGCTTAGTCGGGACTAGCAATGAGCAGTTCTTC.

The rearrangement joins TRBV5-1 to TRBJ1-2; 10 bases agree with TRBD1. This CDR3 region has 14 residues. Germline CDR1 SGHRS, CDR2 YFSETQ. V lost 5 bases, J lost 8 bases, and 9 bases stayed unmatched. The CDR3 loop reads CASSRPGQGRGYTF. As DNA, the CDR3 is TGCGCCAGCAGTCGTCCGGGACAGGGGCGCGGCTACACCTTC.

This clonotype was detected a few times. The V and J genes are TRBV27 and TRBJ2-1; 11 nucleotides line up with TRBD2. V shed 7 bases, J shed 1 base, and the junction held 6 bases outside the gene matches. Germline CDR1 reads MNHEY; CDR2 reads SMNVEV (reference sequence). This CDR3 has 16 residues. CDR3 nucleotide sequence: TGTGCCAGCAATATAGCGGGGGGGCCTTCCTACAATGAGCAGTTCTTC. Translation gives CASNIAGGPSYNEQFF.

About this clonotype: Compared with germline, one end of the junction differs, possibly owing to a read error. This CDR3 reads CACSGEITDTQYF. As DNA, the CDR3 is TGTGCCTGCAGTGGTGAAATCACAGATACGCAGTATTTT. The chain links TRBV2 to TRBJ2-3; no definite D call. The germline CDR1 and CDR2 sequences are SNHLY and FYNNEI. The CDR3 sequence is 13 residues long.

The chain is built from TRBV27 and TRBJ1-4; 7 bases are shared with TRBD1. This CDR3 has 14 residues. Germline CDR1 MNHEY, CDR2 SMNVEV (reference sequence). After removal of 7 bases from V and 3 bases from J, the junction contained 5 bases not matched to a gene. CDR3 protein: CASKRGQANEKLFF. CDR3 bases: TGTGCCAGCAAGAGGGGGCAAGCTAATGAAAAACTGTTTTTT. Complete variable domain (other parts from reference TRBV27 and TRBJ1-4): EAQVTQNPRYLITVTGKKLTVTCSQNMNHEYMSWYRQDPGLGLRQIYYSMNVEVTDKGDVPEGYKVSRKEKRNFPLILESPSPNQTSLYFCASKRGQANEKLFFGSGTQLSVL.

The chain is built from TRBV12-3 or TRBV12-4 and TRBJ2-1; no clear D. With 5 bases removed from V and 10 bases from J, the gap between germline ends came to 15 bases. The CDR3 spans 13 residues. In DNA form, the CDR3 reads TGTGCCAGCAGTCTTGCTTACGGAAGGGAGCAGTTCTTC. Translating it yields CASSLAYGREQFF.

The V call is TRBV12-3 or TRBV12-4, the J call TRBJ1-2; maybe TRBD1 (5 bases). The CDR3 covers 12 residues. The V and J ends lost 6 bases and 6 bases respectively, with 11 bases between them. The CDR3 sequence is CASSRDGNGYTF. The CDR3 DNA is TGTGCCAGCAGCCGGGACGGCAATGGCTACACCTTC.

The chain combines TRBV6-2 or TRBV6-3 with TRBJ2-4, with D tentatively TRBD1 (5 bases). From germline, CDR1 is MNHEY and CDR2 SVGEGT. The germline V and J ends were trimmed by 3 bases and 2 bases, with 11 bases remaining between them. The CDR3 runs to 15 residues. The CDR3 sequence: CASSYLQGPKNIQYF. In DNA form, the CDR3 reads TGTGCCAGCAGTTATCTGCAGGGTCCCAAAAACATTCAGTACTTC.

This clonotype has more than one count but fewer than ten. The chain couples TRBV28 to TRBJ1-5; perhaps TRBD1 as D (5 bases). With 3 bases removed from V and 5 bases from J, the gap between germline ends came to 17 bases. Germline-derived CDR1 and CDR2 are MDHEN and SYDVKM. This CDR3 is built from 16 residues. Here the CDR3 reads CASSFIGGTFYQPQHF. The CDR3 coding sequence is TGTGCCAGCAGTTTTATAGGAGGGACGTTCTATCAGCCCCAGCATTTT.

In this sample, this clonotype turned up a few times. The CDR3, as DNA: TGCAGTGCCAGCCAGGGAGCCTACGAGCAGTACTTC. Translated: CSASQGAYEQYF. The rearrangement uses TRBV20-1 and TRBJ2-7; D is perhaps TRBD1 or TRBD2 (5 bases each). V was trimmed by 6 bases and J by 2 bases, leaving 11 bases between them. The CDR3 extends over 12 amino acids. Germline V CDR1 and CDR2: DFQATT, SNEGSKA (reference sequence).

This clonotype appeared a few times. The DNA for the CDR3 is TGCAGTGCTAGAGGTCAGACAGGGAGCTCCTACGAGCAGTACTTC. Protein product: CSARGQTGSSYEQYF. The chain joins TRBV20-1 to TRBJ2-7, with 7 bases lining up with TRBD1. Trimming took 1 base from V and 0 from J; bases not matched to a gene: 6. Germline loops: CDR1 DFQATT, CDR2 SNEGSKA (reference sequence). CDR3 size: 15 residues.

The gene calls are TRBV11-2 and TRBJ2-5; D is uncertain. The DNA end is more similar to TRBJ2-7, so the J call may be wrong. Germline V gene data show CDR1 as SGHAT and CDR2 as FQNNGV. This CDR3 is built from 14 residues. This chain's CDR3 is CASSPRVDLYEQYF. CDR3 sequence (DNA): TGTGCCAGCAGCCCGCGAGTAGACCTCTACGAGCAGTACTTC.

This clonotype was seen repeatedly, ten times or more. The chain employs TRBV4-1 and TRBJ2-7, with a weak D call TRBD2 (6 bases). Trimming cost V 4 bases and J 6 bases, with 19 bases left between them. The CDR3 totals 15 residues. Per the germline V gene, CDR1 is MGHRA and CDR2 is YSYEKL. The CDR3: CASSLGEGLGLEQYF. The CDR3 nucleotides are TGCGCCAGCAGCCTCGGAGAGGGACTGGGGCTCGAGCAGTACTTC.

The V gene is TRBV7-6, the J gene TRBJ1-2; no clear D gene. This CDR3 contains 15 residues. CDR1 is SGHVS, CDR2 FNYEAQ, per germline. Trimming pared 5 bases from V and 4 bases from J, leaving 17 bases between. DNA of the CDR3: TGTGCCAGCAGCCAACAGTCAGAAGGAGGCTATGGCTACACCTTC. Protein sequence: CASSQQSEGGYGYTF.

Only a few counts were recorded for this clonotype. The gene calls are TRBV29-1 and TRBJ2-4; D ambiguous. Germline CDR1 SQVTM, CDR2 ANQGSEA. The CDR3 has 14 amino acids. V lost 4 bases, J lost 0 bases, and 10 bases lay in between. The CDR3 protein is CSVGSRLAKNIQYF. The CDR3 nucleotides are TGCAGCGTTGGGAGCAGGTTAGCCAAAAACATTCAGTACTTC.

A few counts support this clonotype. This rearrangement joins TRBV15 to TRBJ2-7; D is possibly TRBD2 (6 bases). Trimming left V 1 base short and J 3 bases short, with 25 bases between. Germline V gene sequence: CDR1 LNHNV, CDR2 YYDKDF (reference sequence). The CDR3 length is 19 residues. This chain's CDR3 is CATSRGPAGGYPSYYEQYF. DNA of the CDR3: TGTGCCACCAGCAGAGGCCCAGCGGGCGGCTACCCTTCCTACTACGAGCAGTACTTC. Looking up the rest from reference TRBV15 and TRBJ2-7 gives the full variable domain: DAMVIQNPRYQVTQFGKPVTLSCSQTLNHNVMYWYQQKSSQAPKLLFHYYDKDFNNEADTPDNFQSRRPNTSFCFLDIRSPGLGDTAMYLCATSRGPAGGYPSYYEQYFGPGTRLTVT.

V is TRBV10-3 and J is TRBJ2-5; 8 nucleotides align to TRBD1. The CDR3 spans 13 residues. V lost 6 bases and J lost 4; bases outside the gene matches: 4. Germline CDR1 ENHRY, CDR2 SYGVKD. CDR3 protein: CAIRRDRSETQYF. Here the CDR3 DNA reads TGTGCCATCAGGAGGGACAGGTCAGAGACCCAGTACTTC.

J is TRBJ2-7 and V is TRBV20-1; the D gene is possibly TRBD2 (6 bases). The J call may be incorrect, as the DNA end agrees better with TRBJ2-5. There are 14 residues in the CDR3. Germline V CDR1 and CDR2: DFQATT, SNEGSKA (reference sequence). The chain's CDR3 is CSARDRSAGETQYF. CDR3 in DNA: TGCAGTGCTAGAGATCGGTCGGCGGGGGAGACCCAGTACTTC.

Only one count was recorded for this clonotype. The chain is built from TRBV29-1 and TRBJ2-5, with TRBD2 matching over 7 bases. Germline-derived CDR1 and CDR2 are SQVTM and ANQGSEA. This CDR3 contains 15 residues. Trimming removed 2 bases from V and 2 bases from J; junction bases left unmatched: 8. The CDR3 region is CSVEWGSGGQETQYF. The CDR3 nucleotides are TGCAGCGTTGAATGGGGGTCGGGGGGTCAAGAGACCCAGTACTTC.

This clonotype was observed many times. The J gene is TRBJ2-5, the V gene TRBV4-1, with a tentative D call TRBD1 (6 bases). This CDR3 contains 15 residues. Per the germline V gene, CDR1 is MGHRA and CDR2 is YSYEKL. The V gene lost 0 bases and the J gene lost 5 bases, with 13 bases spanning the gap. CDR3 in DNA: TGCGCCAGCAGCCAAGATCCCGGACAGTACGAGACCCAGTACTTC. Protein product: CASSQDPGQYETQYF.

This sequence joins TRBV12-5 and TRBJ2-7, with TRBD2 identical over 14 bases. Trimming took 4 bases from V and 6 from J; bases not matched to a gene: 2. The germline V gene has CDR1 LGHNT and CDR2 FRNRAP. CDR3 length: 14 amino acids. DNA of the CDR3: TGTGCTAGTGGTTGGGGGACTAGCGGGGGCGAGCAGTACTTC. Residues: CASGWGTSGGEQYF. Filled out from reference TRBV12-5 and TRBJ2-7, the complete variable domain reads DARVTQTPRHKVTEMGQEVTMRCQPILGHNTVFWYRQTMMQGLELLAYFRNRAPLDDSGMPKDRFSAEMPDATLATLKIQPSEPRDSAVYFCASGWGTSGGEQYFGPGTRLTVT.

CDR3 sequence reads: CASNRPGQGGSGANVLTF. The CDR3 nucleotides are TGTGCCAGCAATCGACCGGGACAGGGAGGCTCTGGGGCCAACGTCCTGACTTTC. The rearrangement links TRBV2 to TRBJ2-6; 9 bases map to TRBD1. Germline V gene lookup returns CDR1 SNHLY and CDR2 FYNNEI. The junction had 10 bases not matched to a gene; V was cut back by 7 bases and J by 0 bases. The CDR3 length is 18 residues.